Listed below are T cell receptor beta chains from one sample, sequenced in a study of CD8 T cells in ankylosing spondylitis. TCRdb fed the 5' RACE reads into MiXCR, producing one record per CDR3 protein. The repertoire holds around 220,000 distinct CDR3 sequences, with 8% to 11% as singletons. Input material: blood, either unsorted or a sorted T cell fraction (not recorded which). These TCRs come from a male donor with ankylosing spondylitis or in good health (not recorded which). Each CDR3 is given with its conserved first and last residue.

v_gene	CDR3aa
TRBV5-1	CASSPTAGPEFF
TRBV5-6	CASSLRTGRQNTEAFF
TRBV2	CASSEVPSAYF
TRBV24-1	CGASDLHGGGETGQPTDTQYF
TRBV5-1	CASSLLLAGGPNTDTQYF
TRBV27	CASGPYDTDTQYF
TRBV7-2	CASSLVTRANSPLHF
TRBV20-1	CSATRALYQPQHF
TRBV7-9	CASSSGGIEAFF
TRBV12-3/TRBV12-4	CASSPPWGYGYTF
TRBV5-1	CASNWTGGGGANVLTF
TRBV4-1	CASSQDIGDAGNTIYF
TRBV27	CASSLGPYTGELFF
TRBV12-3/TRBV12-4	CASSRQGAPNTEAFF
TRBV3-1	CASSLSDRGGTGELFF
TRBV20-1	CSARDSRTSGETQYF
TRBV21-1	CASSRTSGEIYEQYF
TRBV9	CASSQGGTGIRDTQYF
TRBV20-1	CSARAGSQAGGEQYF
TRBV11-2	CASSSLWVQETQYF
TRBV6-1	CASTPRGTGELFF
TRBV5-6	CASSLGRRDKGYQPQHF
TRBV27	CASRPGTSGGPHSYEQYF
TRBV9	CASSYGGGGSEEQFF
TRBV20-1	CSANQNEKLFF
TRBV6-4	CASSKDSSYNEQFF
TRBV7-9	CASSFTGGDLYNSPLHF
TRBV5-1	CASSWTSGGPYNEQFF
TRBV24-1	CATSASSTDTQYF
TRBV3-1	CASSRAATNEKLFF
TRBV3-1	CASSQSQENSPLHF
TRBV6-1	CASSEVRGNEQFF
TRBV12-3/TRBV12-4	CASRLMGVTGELFF
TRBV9	CASSVVQVGQPQHF
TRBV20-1	CSAISPAYSNQPQHF
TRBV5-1	CASTQTSGDYEQYF
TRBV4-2	CASSQEGGLSTDTQYF
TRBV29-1	CSVGGQGGFTEAFF
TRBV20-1	CSVWRGELAKNIQYF
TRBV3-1	CASSQAANQPQHF
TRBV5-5	CASSLTTAGDNEQFF
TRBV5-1	CASSSGIRVGEQYF